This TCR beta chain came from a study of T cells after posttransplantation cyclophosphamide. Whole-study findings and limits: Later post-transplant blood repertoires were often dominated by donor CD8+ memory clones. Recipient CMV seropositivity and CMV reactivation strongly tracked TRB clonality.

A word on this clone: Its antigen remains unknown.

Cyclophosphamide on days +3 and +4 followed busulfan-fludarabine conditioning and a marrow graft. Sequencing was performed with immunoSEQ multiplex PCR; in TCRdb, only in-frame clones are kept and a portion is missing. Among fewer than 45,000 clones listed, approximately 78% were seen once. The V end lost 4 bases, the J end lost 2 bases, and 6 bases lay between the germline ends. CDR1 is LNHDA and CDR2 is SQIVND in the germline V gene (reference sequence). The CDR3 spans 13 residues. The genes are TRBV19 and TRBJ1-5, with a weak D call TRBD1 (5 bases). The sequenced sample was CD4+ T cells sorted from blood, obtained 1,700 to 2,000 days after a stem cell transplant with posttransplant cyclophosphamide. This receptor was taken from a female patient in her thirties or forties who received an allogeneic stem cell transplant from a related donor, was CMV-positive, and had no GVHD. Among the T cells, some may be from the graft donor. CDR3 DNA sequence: TGTGCCAGTAGTACCAGGGGCAATCAGCCCCAGCATTTT. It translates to CASSTRGNQPQHF.